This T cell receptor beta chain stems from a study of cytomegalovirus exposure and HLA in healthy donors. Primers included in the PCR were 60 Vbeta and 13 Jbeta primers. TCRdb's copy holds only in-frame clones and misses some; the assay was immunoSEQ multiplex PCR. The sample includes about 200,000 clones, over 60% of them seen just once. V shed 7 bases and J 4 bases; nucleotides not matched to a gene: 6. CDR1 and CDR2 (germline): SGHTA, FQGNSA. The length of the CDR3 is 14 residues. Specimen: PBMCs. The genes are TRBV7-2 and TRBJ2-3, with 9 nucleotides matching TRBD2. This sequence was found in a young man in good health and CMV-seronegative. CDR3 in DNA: TGTGCCAGCAATCAGCGGGGGGTTTCAGATACGCAGTATTTT. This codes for CASNQRGVSDTQYF.